The 2 T cell receptor beta chains reported below all come from one sample, sequenced in a study of post-analysis software for immune sequencing data (dated by TCRdb to the mid-2010s). Broader findings and caveats from the paper: Significantly higher frequencies in patients than in controls were found for about five TRBV segments, including TRBV5-6, TRBV5-1 and TRBV20-1.

Libraries were constructed by PCR. The instrument was an Illumina HiSeq 2500. Unique molecular identifiers were incorporated into TCR beta cDNA libraries to reduce PCR and sequencing biases. TCRdb passed the public sequencing reads through fastp at Q25 and MiXCR, retaining productive beta sequences. Each entry merges the rows of one CDR3 protein and shows their most common DNA and genes. The sample has 500,000 to 600,000 distinct CDR3 sequences on record, 44% of them singletons. The leading ten clones occupy around 1.7% of the sample. Their antigen targets remain unknown. Source material: blood. The receptors originated from a girl under 18 with multiple sclerosis.

The chain uses TRBV6-5 and TRBJ2-4; 8 bases match TRBD1. Germline V gene data show CDR1 as MNHEY and CDR2 as SVGAGI. The junction had 3 bases not matched to a gene; V was cut back by 0 bases and J by 2 bases. This CDR3 is 16 amino acids long. The CDR3 is CASSYSDRGSKNIQYF. The CDR3 bases are TGTGCCAGCAGTTACTCCGACAGGGGATCCAAAAACATTCAGTACTTC.

This clonotype has a handful of counts. The rearrangement links TRBV5-6 to TRBJ2-4; a weak D match, TRBD2 (6 bases). With 2 bases removed from V and 13 bases from J, the gap between germline ends came to 22 bases. The CDR3 extends over 15 amino acids. CDR1 and CDR2 from the germline V gene are SGHDT and YYEEEE. CDR3 sequence reads: CASSFQGGASGEQYF. The CDR3 bases are TGTGCCAGCAGCTTTCAGGGTGGCGCCTCGGGAGAGCAGTACTTC.